This T cell receptor beta chain stems from a study of T cells in Graves' hyperthyroidism and ophthalmopathy. The CDR3 has 17 residues. Germline lookup yields CDR1 DFQATT and CDR2 SNEGSKA (reference sequence). J was trimmed by 5 bases and V by 5 bases; bases with no gene match: 15. Study results and caveats: In the blood, most expanded thyroid clonotypes above 0.001 appeared as well. The authors' 13 V-J model separated ophthalmopathy from stable hyperthyroidism.

Authors of the study amplified TCR beta CDR3 regions from RNA transcripts. HTBI primers were the set used in a first-round RT-PCR of the TCR CDR3. One entry per CDR3 protein, called by TCRdb with MiXCR from the multiplex PCR reads. This sample carries a few hundred thousand distinct CDR3 sequences, roughly 22% of them seen once, and the ten largest clones take 50% to 75%. A remark on this clonotype: Antigen: not known.

The chain carries TRBV20-1 and TRBJ2-4; TRBD2 agrees at 10 bases. The source is a man aged 25 to 40 with Graves' ophthalmopathy. The specimen was blood. DNA for the CDR3: TGCAGTGCTGACCTCGGAGCGGGAGGGCCGAGTGAAAACATTCAGTACTTC. Its protein product is CSADLGAGGPSENIQYF.